The 21 T cell receptor beta chains reported below all come from one sample, sequenced in a study of spatial heterogeneity in lung cancer. One entry per CDR3 protein results from TCRdb running MiXCR on the 5' RACE reads. Here the sample spans about 5,900 distinct CDR3 sequences, roughly 17% being singletons. Notes on the study in general: Mutation counts in tumors were tracked by counts of expanded intratumoral alpha and beta TCRs.

Time point described: sample taken at primary tumor resection. Their antigen targets remain unknown. Sequences were derived from lung tumor tissue, sampled at surgery. The receptors shown here come from a male donor with early-stage non-small cell lung cancer.

In its sample, this clonotype ranks as medium-sized (0.01 to 0.1%). V is TRBV7-8 and J is TRBJ2-1; D is perhaps TRBD1 or TRBD2 (5 bases each). Germline lookup yields CDR1 SGHVS and CDR2 FQNEAQ. The CDR3 is 14 residues long. The V end lost 5 bases, the J end lost 9 bases, and 17 bases lay between the germline ends. The chain's CDR3 is CASSETGARSEQFF. The CDR3 DNA sequence: TGTGCCAGCAGCGAGACCGGGGCCAGAAGTGAGCAGTTCTTC.

By share, this clonotype ranks as medium-sized. The genes are TRBV5-1 and TRBJ1-2; TRBD1 matches 7 bases. CDR1 is SGHRS and CDR2 is YFSETQ in the germline V gene. The J segment lost 4 bases and the V segment lost 2 bases, leaving 8 bases of the junction unmatched. CDR3 length equals 15 residues. This CDR3 reads CASSLTPGQTYGYTF. In DNA form, the CDR3 reads TGCGCCAGCAGCTTAACTCCGGGACAGACCTATGGCTACACCTTC.

In its sample, this clonotype was seen many times. V usage is TRBV2 and J usage is TRBJ2-6, with 8 positions matching TRBD1. Germline CDR1 SNHLY, CDR2 FYNNEI. Trimming took 6 bases from V and 5 from J; bases not matched to a gene: 9. This CDR3 region has 16 residues. The CDR3 reads CASRQGGGRWANVLTF. The CDR3 DNA follows: TGTGCCAGCAGACAGGGGGGAGGACGCTGGGCCAACGTCCTGACTTTC.

V is TRBV12-3 or TRBV12-4 and J is TRBJ2-1, with D possibly being TRBD2 (5 bases). V shed 7 bases and J shed 0 bases, with 10 bases lying between them. The length of the CDR3 is 14 residues. The CDR3 nucleotides are TGTGCCAGCACCACGGGGAGCTCCTACAATGAGCAGTTCTTC. Translating it yields CASTTGSSYNEQFF.

This clonotype is labeled medium-sized. The chain combines TRBV6-6 with TRBJ1-5; D is undetermined. The length of the CDR3 is 13 residues. Trimming took off 4 bases at V and 3 bases at J, with 7 bases between the two ends. Germline CDR1 reads MNHNY; CDR2 reads SVGAGI (reference sequence). The CDR3 loop is CASSSRINQPQHF. CDR3 DNA: TGTGCCAGCAGTTCACGGATCAATCAGCCCCAGCATTTT.

This clonotype was counted only a few times. The rearrangement uses TRBV7-2 and TRBJ2-5; D may be TRBD1 (5 bases). The CDR3 is 14 amino acids. V lost 3 bases and J lost 2, with 10 bases in between. Germline CDR1 and CDR2: SGHTA and FQGNSA. CDR3 nucleotides: TGTGCCAGCAGCTTGAAGGGGCCACAAGAGACCCAGTACTTC. Its translation: CASSLKGPQETQYF.

This clonotype rates as medium-sized. The chain uses TRBV5-1 and TRBJ2-7, with D perhaps matching TRBD1 (5 bases). Germline values: CDR1 SGHRS, CDR2 YFSETQ. This CDR3 has 13 amino acids. Trimming took off 2 bases at V and 1 base at J, with 7 bases between the two ends. The CDR3 bases are TGCGCCAGCAGCTTAGCAGGGTCCTACGAGCAGTACTTC. It encodes CASSLAGSYEQYF.

V is TRBV10-2 and J is TRBJ1-2, with 7 bases matching TRBD1. Looked up from germline, CDR1 is WSHSY and CDR2 is SAAADI. The CDR3 is made up of 16 amino acids. V dropped 4 bases and J dropped 3; count of bases not matched to a gene: 11. The CDR3 loop reads CASSGPRQGLHYGYTF. CDR3 bases: TGCGCCAGCAGTGGCCCTCGACAGGGTTTACACTATGGCTACACCTTC.

V usage is TRBV20-1 and J usage is TRBJ2-3; 10 bases match TRBD1. Germline lookup yields CDR1 DFQATT and CDR2 SNEGSKA (reference sequence). V shed 6 bases, J shed 6 bases, and the junction held 9 bases outside the gene matches. The CDR3 consists of 14 residues. CDR3 nucleotides: TGCAGTGCCCTCCGGGACAGGGGATTGGATACGCAGTATTTT. It specifies CSALRDRGLDTQYF.

By share of the sample, this clonotype is medium-sized. The chain has TRBV7-3 and TRBJ2-2; 8 positions match TRBD2. Germline CDR1 SGHTA, CDR2 FQGTGA. The V and J ends lost 5 bases and 3 bases, in that order; junction bases with no gene match: 5. The CDR3 spans 15 residues. CDR3 region: CASSVRGGHTGELFF. The CDR3 DNA reads TGTGCCAGCAGCGTACGCGGGGGGCACACCGGGGAGCTGTTTTTT.

This clonotype has just one count. A much larger clone lies one base from this, so it may be a read error. The CDR3 carries no conserved terminal phenylalanine or tryptophan, so it likely arises from a read error. V is TRBV6-2 or TRBV6-3 and J is TRBJ2-7; 7 positions match TRBD2. Germline CDR1 is MNHEY and CDR2 is SVGEGT. The CDR3 is made up of 16 amino acids. V was pared by 3 bases and J by 5 bases, with 13 bases of the junction left unmatched. CDR3 nucleotides: TGTGCCAGCAGTTATTGCTGCGGCGGGGGAGGCGACGAGCAGTACTTG. It yields the protein CASSYCCGGGGDEQYL.

Ten or more counts support this clonotype. The chain combines TRBV20-1 with TRBJ1-2, with 7 nucleotides matching TRBD1. CDR1 and CDR2 from the germline V gene are DFQATT and SNEGSKA (reference sequence). Trimming removed 5 bases from V and 8 bases from J; junction bases left unmatched: 17. The CDR3 runs to 15 residues. The CDR3 bases are TGCAGTGCTCCCAAGAGGAGATCAGGGGGGTACGGCTACACCTTC. The encoded protein is CSAPKRRSGGYGYTF.

This clonotype showed up many times. The gene calls are TRBV7-3 and TRBJ2-1; D unresolved. The CDR3 runs to 17 residues. Trimming stripped 0 bases from V and 0 bases from J, with 12 bases between. Per the germline V gene, CDR1 is SGHTA and CDR2 is FQGTGA. The chain's CDR3 is CASSLTGLGYSYNEQFF. DNA of the CDR3: TGTGCCAGCAGCTTAACGGGTCTGGGGTACTCCTACAATGAGCAGTTCTTC. The whole variable domain, filled in from reference TRBV7-3 and TRBJ2-1, reads GAGVSQTPSNKVTEKGKYVELRCDPISGHTALYWYRQSLGQGPEFLIYFQGTGAADDSGLPNDRFFAVRPEGSVSTLKIQRTERGDSAVYLCASSLTGLGYSYNEQFFGPGTRLTVL.

At least ten counts were recorded for this clonotype. The chain recombines TRBV28 with TRBJ2-1; TRBD1 matches 8 bases. J lost 6 bases, V lost 7 bases, and 11 bases had no gene match. CDR1 and CDR2 (germline): MDHEN, SYDVKM. This CDR3 has 15 amino acids. CDR3 amino acids: CASKKPGTGGNEQFF. CDR3 coding DNA: TGTGCCAGCAAAAAACCCGGGACAGGCGGCAATGAGCAGTTCTTC.

The rearrangement links TRBV4-3 to TRBJ1-5, with D unresolved. Germline loops: CDR1 LGHNA, CDR2 YSLEER. V lost 1 base to trimming and J lost 6 bases, with 7 bases between them. CDR3 length equals 13 residues. For the CDR3, the DNA is TGCGCCAGCAGCCAAGGGTCTGGTCAGCCCCAGCATTTT. This codes for CASSQGSGQPQHF.

DNA for the CDR3: TGTGCCAGCAGCCCAGGGGTGCGGCAGCCCCAGCATTTT. The encoded protein is CASSPGVRQPQHF. The V gene is TRBV7-2, the J gene TRBJ1-5; the D gene is possibly TRBD1 (6 bases). CDR1 SGHTA and CDR2 FQGNSA come from the germline V gene. The CDR3 contains 13 residues. The V end lost 5 bases, the J end lost 7 bases, and 12 bases lay between the germline ends.

Judged by abundance, this clonotype is medium-sized. The V gene is TRBV20-1, the J gene TRBJ2-7; a weak D match, TRBD1 (6 bases). V was pared by 0 bases and J by 0 bases, with 12 bases between. The CDR3 is 15 residues long. Germline V gene sequence: CDR1 DFQATT, CDR2 SNEGSKA (reference sequence). The CDR3 region is CSARDNDRLSYEQYF. DNA of the CDR3: TGCAGTGCTAGAGATAATGACAGGCTCTCCTACGAGCAGTACTTC.

The rearrangement links TRBV6-1 to TRBJ1-2; a possible D gene is TRBD1 (6 bases). The germline V gene encodes CDR1 MNHNS and CDR2 SASEGT. Between the trimmed V and J ends, which lost 1 base and 4 bases, there was a span of 7 bases. The CDR3 extends over 13 amino acids. The DNA for the CDR3 is TGTGCCAGCAGTGAAGGGGGGCCCTATGGCTACACCTTC. Translation gives CASSEGGPYGYTF.

The rearrangement uses TRBV10-3 and TRBJ2-3, with TRBD2 matching over 14 bases. The CDR3 loop spans 14 amino acids. V trimming: 11 bases; J trimming: 3 bases; junction bases outside the gene matches: 4. Germline V gene lookup returns CDR1 ENHRY and CDR2 SYGVKD. The CDR3 region is CASRLAGGTDTQYF. The CDR3 DNA follows: TGTGCCTCGCGACTAGCGGGAGGGACAGATACGCAGTATTTT.

There are many counts of this clonotype. The V gene is TRBV28, the J gene TRBJ1-2; D remains ambiguous. CDR3 size: 12 residues. The germline V gene has CDR1 MDHEN and CDR2 SYDVKM. Trimming removed 1 base from V and 8 bases from J, with 8 bases in between. Here the CDR3 DNA reads TGTGCCAGCAGTTTATTTCAAGACGGCTACACCTTC. Translated, it gives CASSLFQDGYTF.

This clonotype has a count of ten or more. The genes are TRBV10-1 and TRBJ2-7; D gene uncertain. Trimming left V 0 bases short and J 5 bases short, with 14 bases between. Germline CDR1 is WNHNN and CDR2 is SYGVQD (reference sequence). The CDR3 length is 15 residues. DNA of the CDR3: TGCGCCAGCAGTGAGTCGACTCTGGGTCCCCACGAGCAGTACTTC. It encodes CASSESTLGPHEQYF.